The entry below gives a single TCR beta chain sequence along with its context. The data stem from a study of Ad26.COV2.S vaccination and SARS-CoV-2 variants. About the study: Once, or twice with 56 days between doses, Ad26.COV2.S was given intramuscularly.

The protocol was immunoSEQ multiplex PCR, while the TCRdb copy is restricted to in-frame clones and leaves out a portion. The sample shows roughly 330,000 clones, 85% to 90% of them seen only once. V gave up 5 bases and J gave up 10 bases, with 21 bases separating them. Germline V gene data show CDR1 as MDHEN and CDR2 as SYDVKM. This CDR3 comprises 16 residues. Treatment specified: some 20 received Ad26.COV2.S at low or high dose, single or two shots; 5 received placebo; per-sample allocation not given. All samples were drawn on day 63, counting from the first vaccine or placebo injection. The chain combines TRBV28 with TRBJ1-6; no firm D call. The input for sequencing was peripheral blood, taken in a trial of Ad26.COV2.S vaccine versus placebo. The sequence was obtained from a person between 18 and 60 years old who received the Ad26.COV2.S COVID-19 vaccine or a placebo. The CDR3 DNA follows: TGTGCCAGCAGTGAACCCCGGACCCTTTGGTACTCACCCCTCCACTTT. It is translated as CASSEPRTLWYSPLHF.